This T cell receptor (beta chain) is from a study of read filtering for tumor transcriptome and immune sequencing. Overall study context: After DNase treatment, RNA was made into whole-transcriptome libraries.

Every patient had bone marrow sampled while the disease was active. The table lists this clonotype with a few counts. Its antigen is currently unknown. Study results and limitations: The CD138-negative fraction was mixed bone marrow immune cells, not pure T cells.

Molecular barcoded adaptors covering alpha/delta and beta/gamma chains were used on approximately 400 ng RNA. Each CDR3 protein gets one entry after TCRdb re-called the reads with MiXCR. The table has roughly 18,000 distinct CDR3 sequences, less than 25% seen once. The ends were cut back, 6 bases at V and 7 bases at J, with 10 bases in the middle. The CDR3 runs to 11 residues. This chain joins TRBV12-3 or TRBV12-4 and TRBJ2-7; possible D gene TRBD1, 6 bases. This receptor was obtained from a donor at least 40 years old with multiple myeloma. Sequenced material: a population of CD138-negative cells sorted from bone marrow. In DNA, the CDR3 is TGTGCCAGCAGACTGAGGGGGGAGCAGTACTTC. This translates into CASRLRGEQYF.